This TCR beta chain was captured in a study of T cell responses to AZD1222 COVID-19 vaccine. Findings and limits, study-wide: Targets within unmutated variant regions were reportedly found for nearly half of spike-specific TCRs.

Investigators merged groups given second doses at roughly 4 or roughly 12 weeks. The CDR3 is made up of 15 amino acids. Per the germline V gene, CDR1 is SGHTA and CDR2 is FQGTGA. J was trimmed by 2 bases and V by 3 bases; bases with no gene match: 3. Sequencing used immunoSEQ multiplex PCR; TCRdb keeps in-frame clones, though not all of them. Altogether 180,000 or so clones are present, about 89% being singletons, with the ten largest covering approximately 1.7%. Remarks on this clone: What it binds is unknown.

Sequenced material: peripheral blood, taken 28 days after the second AZD1222 dose. The TCR sequence derives from an adult who received the AZD1222 COVID-19 vaccine. This rearrangement joins TRBV7-3 to TRBJ2-2; TRBD1 aligns across 7 bases. CDR3 in amino acids: CASSFGDRNTGELFF. CDR3 in DNA: TGTGCCAGCAGCTTTGGGGACAGAAACACCGGGGAGCTGTTTTTT.